The next 22 T cell receptor beta chains were all read from a single sample in a study of CD8 T cells in Susac syndrome. Reverse transcription used about 0.45 to 1 ug RNA and random hexamers. TCRdb called the immunoSEQ multiplex PCR reads again in MiXCR, with one record for every CDR3 protein. The sample lists under 80,000 distinct CDR3 sequences; about 95% were seen once. Material for sequencing was CD8+ T cells from PBMCs. These receptors came from a human donor with multiple sclerosis.

The V and J genes are TRBV12-5 and TRBJ1-1, with D unresolved. Germline loops: CDR1 LGHNT, CDR2 FRNRAP. This CDR3 has 11 amino acids. The CDR3 DNA is TGTGCCTCCTCGCGGAACACTGAAGCTTTCTTT. Translated, it gives CASSRNTEAFF.

J is TRBJ2-3 and V is TRBV6-1; a weak D match, TRBD2 (5 bases). V was shortened by 6 bases and J by 1 base, with 20 bases between the two germline ends. The germline CDR1 and CDR2 sequences are MNHNS and SASEGT. The CDR3 sequence is 17 residues long. The DNA of the CDR3 is TGTGCCAGCAGCAGAATACTACGGGATGCAGGCACAGATACGCAGTATTTT. This encodes CASSRILRDAGTDTQYF.

This chain joins TRBV30 and TRBJ1-2, with D possibly being TRBD1 (5 bases). The CDR3 totals 13 residues. Per germline, CDR1 GTSNPN and CDR2 SVGIG (reference sequence). V lost 1 base and J lost 6, with 12 bases in between. The DNA for the CDR3 is TGTGCCTGGAGTGCCGGGAAACAGGATGGCTACACCTTC. Translating gives CAWSAGKQDGYTF.

CDR3 loop: CATSDLSRDTQYF. The CDR3 nucleotides read TGTGCCACCAGTGATTTATCTAGAGATACGCAGTATTTT. This chain connects TRBV24-1 to TRBJ2-3; no firm D call. CDR3 length: 13 amino acids. CDR1 KGHDR and CDR2 SFDVKD come from the germline V gene. Trimming took off 1 base at V and 5 bases at J, with 6 bases between the two ends.

This clonotype has a single count. This chain uses TRBV7-2 with TRBJ1-6; D is unresolved. Trimming left V 6 bases short and J 0 bases short, with 9 bases between. The CDR3 length is 15 residues. Per germline, CDR1 SGHTA and CDR2 FQGNSA. CDR3 amino acids: CASRGYSSYNSPLHF. The CDR3 DNA follows: TGTGCCAGCAGGGGATACAGCTCCTATAATTCACCCCTCCACTTT.

The chain links TRBV6-2 or TRBV6-3 to TRBJ1-2; D is perhaps TRBD1 (5 bases). Germline V gene lookup returns CDR1 MNHEY and CDR2 SVGEGT. This CDR3 is built from 14 residues. V was pared by 0 bases and J by 8 bases, with 13 bases between. The CDR3 loop is CASSYSLGGTGYTF. DNA for the CDR3: TGTGCCAGCAGTTACTCGCTGGGGGGGACCGGCTACACCTTC.

The V gene is TRBV23-1, the J gene TRBJ1-1; TRBD1 matches at 7 bases. TRBV23-1 is known as an ORF, though its function is uncertain. The CDR3 length is 13 residues. V dropped 3 bases and J dropped 5; count of bases not matched to a gene: 3. CDR3 in amino acids: CASSHRGWTEAFF. For the CDR3, the DNA is TGCGCCAGCAGTCACAGGGGGTGGACTGAAGCTTTCTTT.

Details on this clonotype: A junction boundary mismatches the germline segment, possibly from a read error. The J gene is TRBJ2-6, the V gene TRBV13; 7 bases map to TRBD2. This CDR3 region has 15 residues. Germline values: CDR1 PRHDT, CDR2 FYEKMQ (reference sequence). CDR3 protein: CASSPGGPGANVLTF. In DNA, the CDR3 is TGTGCCAGCAGCCCGGGGGGTCCTGGTGCCAACGTCCTGACTTTC.

The CDR3 sequence is CSVGALGPSSGANVLTF. CDR3 in DNA: TGCAGCGTTGGAGCACTGGGGCCGTCCTCTGGGGCCAACGTCCTGACTTTC. The rearrangement joins TRBV29-1 to TRBJ2-6; possibly TRBD1 for D (5 bases). Germline V CDR1 and CDR2: SQVTM, ANQGSEA. The V and J ends lost 4 bases and 0 bases respectively, with 16 bases between them. CDR3 length: 17 amino acids.

This sequence joins TRBV27 and TRBJ2-2; D is perhaps TRBD1 (5 bases). Germline V gene lookup returns CDR1 MNHEY and CDR2 SMNVEV (reference sequence). Trimming took off 3 bases at V and 3 bases at J, with 11 bases between the two ends. The CDR3 runs 15 residues. CDR3: CASSFRQTYTGELFF. The CDR3 DNA reads as TGTGCCAGCAGTTTTCGACAGACCTACACCGGGGAGCTGTTTTTT.

CDR3 nucleotide sequence: TGTGCCAGCAGCTTAGAAGCTGGGGGCTTGAGGGAGCTGTTTTTT. It is translated as CASSLEAGGLRELFF. The V call is TRBV7-2, the J call TRBJ2-2; D may be TRBD1 (6 bases). The V gene's germline CDR1 is SGHTA and CDR2 FQGNSA. The CDR3 has 15 residues. Trimming took 1 base from V and 9 from J, leaving 15 bases between them. Complete variable domain (other parts from reference TRBV7-2 and TRBJ2-2): GAGVSQSPSNKVTEKGKDVELRCDPISGHTALYWYRQSLGQGLEFLIYFQGNSAPDKSGLPSDRFSAERTGGSVSTLTIQRTQQEDSAVYLCASSLEAGGLRELFFGEGSRLTVL.

The chain uses TRBV14 and TRBJ2-2; tentative D call: TRBD2 (5 bases). The germline V and J ends were trimmed by 1 base and 0 bases, with 9 bases remaining between them. This CDR3 region has 16 residues. Germline CDR1 reads SGHDN; CDR2 reads FVKESK. The CDR3 is CASSQAGLSNTGELFF. CDR3 DNA sequence: TGTGCCAGCAGCCAAGCAGGACTGTCGAACACCGGGGAGCTGTTTTTT.

This chain links TRBV29-1 with TRBJ1-1, with a tentative D call TRBD1 (6 bases). The CDR3 is 14 amino acids. Trimming stripped 7 bases from V and 7 bases from J, with 22 bases between. CDR1 is SQVTM and CDR2 is ANQGSEA in the germline V gene. CDR3 sequence (DNA): TGCAGCGCCTACAGGGCCCGCGAGGAGAGTGAAGCTTTCTTT. It yields the protein CSAYRAREESEAFF.

The sample holds one count of this clonotype. CDR3 DNA: TGTGCCAGCGCTCAGGAGGGCGGGCAGACCCAGTACTTC. As protein: CASAQEGGQTQYF. The rearrangement links TRBV13 to TRBJ2-5, with TRBD2 as a possible D gene (6 bases). CDR1 and CDR2 (germline): PRHDT, FYEKMQ (reference sequence). This CDR3 is 13 amino acids long. V lost 8 bases and J 6 bases, leaving 16 bases between the germline ends. Drawing the rest from reference TRBV13 and TRBJ2-5, the complete variable domain is AAGVIQSPRHLIKEKRETATLKCYPIPRHDTVYWYQQGPGQDPQFLISFYEKMQSDKGSIPDRFSAQQFSDYHSELNMSSLELGDSALYFCASAQEGGQTQYFGPGTRLLVL.

Here the CDR3 DNA reads TGTGCCAGCAGCTCCCCCCGAGAGGGACGAACTAATGAAAAACTGTTTTTT. Translation: CASSSPREGRTNEKLFF. The chain recombines TRBV7-6 with TRBJ1-4; the D gene is possibly TRBD1 (5 bases). V gave up 4 bases and J gave up 1 base, with 16 bases separating them. This CDR3 contains 17 residues. Germline loops: CDR1 SGHVS, CDR2 FNYEAQ. Filled out from reference TRBV7-6 and TRBJ1-4, the complete variable domain reads GAGVSQSPRYKVTKRGQDVALRCDPISGHVSLYWYRQALGQGPEFLTYFNYEAQQDKSGLPNDRFSAERPEGSISTLTIQRTEQRDSAMYRCASSSPREGRTNEKLFFGSGTQLSVL.

The rearrangement links TRBV25-1 to TRBJ2-7; 14 bases are a match to TRBD2. The CDR3 runs 14 residues. With V trimmed by 3 bases and J by 7 bases, 2 bases remained unmatched. CDR1 MGHDK and CDR2 SYGVNS come from the germline V gene. CDR3 sequence (DNA): TGTGCCAGCAGTGAGACTAGCGGGAGGGGTGAGCAGTACTTC. As protein: CASSETSGRGEQYF.

This sequence joins TRBV5-6 and TRBJ1-2; 7 bases agree with TRBD1. The junction had 3 bases not matched to a gene; V was cut back by 2 bases and J by 2 bases. This CDR3 is built from 14 residues. Looked up from germline, CDR1 is SGHDT and CDR2 is YYEEEE. The CDR3 DNA reads as TGTGCCAGCAGCTTTAGGGGGCCGAACTATGGCTACACCTTC. Its translation is CASSFRGPNYGYTF.

The chain uses TRBV6-5 and TRBJ1-4, with D possibly TRBD1 on 5 matching bases. Germline V gene sequence: CDR1 MNHEY, CDR2 SVGAGI. The V and J ends lost 3 bases and 0 bases respectively, with 11 bases between them. CDR3 size: 16 residues. CDR3 loop: CASSYGSRATNEKLFF. For the CDR3, the DNA is TGTGCCAGCAGTTATGGATCCAGGGCAACTAATGAAAAACTGTTTTTT.

The V gene is TRBV19, the J gene TRBJ2-3, with D unclear. Trimming pared 7 bases from V and 14 bases from J, leaving 13 bases between. This CDR3 has 10 amino acids. Germline CDR1 is LNHDA and CDR2 is SQIVND (reference sequence). Here the CDR3 reads CASMADEPYF. As DNA, the CDR3 is TGTGCCAGTATGGCGGATGAACCGTATTTT. Full variable domain (remainder filled in from reference TRBV19 and TRBJ2-3): DGGITQSPKYLFRKEGQNVTLSCEQNLNHDAMYWYRQDPGQGLRLIYYSQIVNDFQKGDIAEGYSVSREKKESFPLTVTSAQKNPTAFYLCASMADEPYFGPGTRLTVL.

With regard to this clonotype: No DNA is shown, since the ends of the CDR3 on it are uncertain; the CDR3 is the one TCRdb lists. The chain links TRBV4-1 to TRBJ2-5; the D call of TRBD1 is as the table states it, not checked on the DNA. The germline V gene has CDR1 MGHRA and CDR2 YSYEKL. From its first to its last residue, the CDR3 has 17 amino acids. CDR3 protein: CASSQDLWRGTQETQYF.

This chain links TRBV24-1 with TRBJ2-5; either TRBD1 or TRBD2 may supply D (5 bases each). This CDR3 contains 15 residues. Per germline, CDR1 KGHDR and CDR2 SFDVKD. The V gene lost 3 bases and the J gene lost 3 bases, with 13 bases spanning the gap. The DNA for the CDR3 is TGTGCCACCAGTGATCGAGGGGACGAGAAAGAGACCCAGTACTTC. This codes for CATSDRGDEKETQYF.

The rearrangement uses TRBV4-1 and TRBJ1-2; D is unresolved. The CDR3 sequence is 16 residues long. Germline CDR1 and CDR2: MGHRA and YSYEKL. With 1 base removed from V and 4 bases from J, the gap between germline ends came to 16 bases. For the CDR3, the DNA is TGCGCCAGCAGCCAAGTCAGCACGGTGAGAGGCTATGGCTACACCTTC. It is translated as CASSQVSTVRGYGYTF.